This TCR beta chain came from a study of T cells after yellow fever vaccination. Using its own MiXCR run on the 5' RACE reads, TCRdb lists one record per CDR3 protein. The top ten clones hold 20% to 25% of a sample with around 30,000 distinct CDR3 sequences, 6.6% of them seen once. This clonotype was counted ten times or more. Findings and caveats of the study: Repertoires sorted by FACS could include abundant clonotypes that are contaminants from the bulk population. Almost no vaccine-responding clonotypes were detectable in day 0 sorted memory subsets.

The material sequenced was PBMCs, either bulk or a sorted T-cell subset (CD4+, CD8+, memory, or dextramer-sorted; not recorded which), taken on the day of the first yellow fever vaccination. The receptor was derived from a man aged 18 to 29 who received the YFV17D yellow fever vaccine.

CDR3 in amino acids: CASSQDIPAPEQFF. The CDR3 DNA is TGCGCCAGCAGCCAAGACATCCCCGCACCTGAGCAGTTCTTC. This chain connects TRBV4-3 to TRBJ2-1; D unresolved. The V gene lost 0 bases and the J gene lost 9 bases, with 12 bases spanning the gap. This CDR3 has 14 amino acids. CDR1 is LGHNA and CDR2 is YSLEER in the germline V gene.